One and the same sample provided the 5 T cell receptor beta chains below, sequenced in a study of shared clonotypes between healthy human individuals. This table comes from immunoSEQ multiplex PCR, and its TCRdb copy is limited to in-frame clones, with some not included. The table lists 950,000 to 1,200,000 clones, around 77% of them singletons. The sequenced sample was memory CD4+ T cells from PBMCs. Noted subset: CD45RA-negative fraction. These receptors were taken from a young man in good health. Some clones in this sample may be carry-over from other donors' samples.

The chain employs TRBV20-1 and TRBJ2-3; D is uncertain. This CDR3 region has 8 residues. Germline CDR1 and CDR2: DFQATT and SNEGSKA (reference sequence). The CDR3 loop is CRADTQYF. The DNA of the CDR3 is TGCAGAGCAGATACGCAGTATTTT.

This clone has a handful of counts. A much larger clone differs by one base, so this may be a read error. The sample holds other DNA sequences that translate to the same CDR3. This chain connects TRBV7-9 to TRBJ2-3, with TRBD2 identical over 12 bases. The J segment lost 2 bases and the V segment lost 1 base, leaving 1 base of the junction unmatched. The V gene's germline CDR1 is SEHNR and CDR2 FQNEAQ (reference sequence). The CDR3 is 16 amino acids. The CDR3 nucleotides read TGTGCCAGCAGCTTAGGACTAGCGGGGGTCACAGATACGCAGTATTTT. It specifies CASSLGLAGVTDTQYF.

V is TRBV7-2 and J is TRBJ1-2; 7 nucleotides align to TRBD1. The CDR3 spans 13 residues. Trimming took 6 bases from V and 4 from J; bases not matched to a gene: 5. Germline-derived CDR1 and CDR2 are SGHTA and FQGNSA. Here the CDR3 DNA reads TGTGCCAGCAGACCCCCAGGGGGCTATGGCTACACCTTC. Translation gives CASRPPGGYGYTF.

Points on this clone: In the same sample, other DNA sequences code for this CDR3. The chain has TRBV5-1 and TRBJ2-6; D is unclear. The germline CDR1 and CDR2 sequences are SGHRS and YFSETQ. Trimming removed 0 bases at V and 2 bases at J, with 6 bases between. CDR3 size: 15 residues. Here the CDR3 DNA reads TGCGCCAGCAGCTTGGGAGGTCCTGGGGCCAACGTCCTGACTTTC. Translated: CASSLGGPGANVLTF.

Comments on this clone: The same CDR3 is also encoded by other DNA sequences in this sample. V usage is TRBV7-9 and J usage is TRBJ1-5; a weak D match, TRBD1 (5 bases). The germline V gene encodes CDR1 SEHNR and CDR2 FQNEAQ (reference sequence). V lost 1 base and J 4 bases, leaving 11 bases between the germline ends. The CDR3 consists of 15 residues. The CDR3 nucleotides read TGTGCCAGCAGCTTAGGAGGCAGGGAAAATCAGCCCCAGCATTTT. This codes for CASSLGGRENQPQHF.